These 10 T cell receptor beta chains were all obtained from the same sample, sequenced in a study of response to subunit inactivated influenza vaccine. TCRdb redid the calling of the RT-PCR reads with MiXCR, one entry per CDR3 protein. Seen here are approximately 730,000 distinct CDR3 sequences, about 15% observed once, and the top ten hold around 6.5%. The sequencing here drew on PBMCs from blood, taken 14 days before vaccination. These receptors originate from a man aged 50 to 60 who received an inactivated influenza vaccine.

V is TRBV30 and J is TRBJ2-1; no clear D gene. Germline lookup yields CDR1 GTSNPN and CDR2 SVGIG (reference sequence). Trimming cost V 1 base and J 0 bases, with 7 bases left between them. The CDR3 runs 14 residues. CDR3 amino acids: CAWSGGYSYNEQFF. The CDR3 DNA reads TGTGCCTGGAGTGGAGGATACTCCTACAATGAGCAGTTCTTC.

The CDR3 DNA follows: TGTGCCAGCAGCTTTCCCCGACCTAGTGGGGCCAACGTCCTGACTTTC. This sequence encodes CASSFPRPSGANVLTF. The V call is TRBV7-9, the J call TRBJ2-6; D remains unclear. V dropped 3 bases and J dropped 3 bases, with 12 bases sitting between them. Germline V CDR1 and CDR2: SEHNR, FQNEAQ (reference sequence). The CDR3 totals 16 residues.

The chain carries TRBV29-1 and TRBJ2-7; a possible D gene is TRBD2 (5 bases). The V gene's germline CDR1 is SQVTM and CDR2 ANQGSEA. The CDR3 consists of 11 residues. The V gene lost 6 bases and the J gene lost 6 bases, with 12 bases spanning the gap. The chain's CDR3 is CSVAGFSEQYF. CDR3 coding DNA: TGCAGCGTGGCGGGTTTCAGCGAGCAGTACTTC.

This clonotype showed up just a few times. This chain uses TRBV7-3 with TRBJ2-1, with D perhaps given as TRBD1 or TRBD2 (5 bases each). Trimming pared 4 bases from V and 4 bases from J, leaving 14 bases between. The CDR3 runs to 15 residues. Germline V gene lookup returns CDR1 SGHTA and CDR2 FQGTGA. The CDR3 DNA sequence: TGTGCCAGCAGCTCAGGGACGGCCGGTTACAATGAGCAGTTCTTC. It specifies CASSSGTAGYNEQFF.

This clonotype has only a few counts. The rearrangement joins TRBV7-8 to TRBJ2-5, with a tentative D call TRBD2 (5 bases). Germline values: CDR1 SGHVS, CDR2 FQNEAQ. The CDR3 sequence is 15 residues long. V was trimmed by 5 bases and J by 7 bases, leaving 20 bases between them. The CDR3 nucleotides read TGTGCCAGCAGCCCCGGACGGACTGACGGCTCGACCCAGTACTTC. Amino acid sequence: CASSPGRTDGSTQYF.

The CDR3: CASSAGQPSNTEAFF. In nucleotides, the CDR3 is TGCGCCAGCAGCGCGGGACAGCCATCGAACACTGAAGCTTTCTTT. The chain recombines TRBV5-1 with TRBJ1-1, with 7 positions matching TRBD1. The CDR3 is made up of 15 amino acids. Germline trimming cut 4 bases from V and 1 base from J; bases unmatched to any gene: 7. Germline V lookup: CDR1 SGHRS, CDR2 YFSETQ.

The CDR3 protein is CASSEFGLAGRTDTQYF. The DNA for the CDR3 is TGTGCCAGCAGCGAATTCGGACTAGCGGGGCGCACAGATACGCAGTATTTT. The genes are TRBV7-3 and TRBJ2-3; 12 positions match TRBD2. J was trimmed by 1 base and V by 5 bases; bases with no gene match: 7. CDR1 and CDR2 (germline): SGHTA, FQGTGA. The CDR3 runs to 17 residues. The full variable domain, rest sourced from reference TRBV7-3 and TRBJ2-3, is GAGVSQTPSNKVTEKGKYVELRCDPISGHTALYWYRQSLGQGPEFLIYFQGTGAADDSGLPNDRFFAVRPEGSVSTLKIQRTERGDSAVYLCASSEFGLAGRTDTQYFGPGTRLTVL.

V gene TRBV30 combines with J gene TRBJ2-1, with 11 positions matching TRBD1. The germline V gene encodes CDR1 GTSNPN and CDR2 SVGIG (reference sequence). The CDR3 sequence is 16 residues long. The J segment lost 7 bases and the V segment lost 4 bases, leaving 12 bases of the junction unmatched. The chain's CDR3 is CAWNSPGQGVLNEQFF. The DNA of the CDR3 is TGTGCCTGGAATAGCCCGGGACAGGGGGTATTGAATGAGCAGTTCTTC.

CDR3 sequence reads: CASSISGQGTISYEQYF. CDR3 coding DNA: TGTGCCAGTAGTATCTCAGGACAGGGGACCATCTCCTACGAGCAGTACTTC. This chain links TRBV19 with TRBJ2-7, with 9 bases fitting TRBD1. Looked up from germline, CDR1 is LNHDA and CDR2 is SQIVND (reference sequence). V trimming: 3 bases; J trimming: 0 bases; junction bases outside the gene matches: 9. The CDR3 totals 17 residues.

In this sample, this clonotype turned up many times. This rearrangement joins TRBV5-1 to TRBJ1-1; the D gene is possibly TRBD1 (5 bases). V shed 4 bases and J shed 4 bases, with 20 bases lying between them. This CDR3 spans 16 amino acids. CDR1 and CDR2 (germline): SGHRS, YFSETQ. The CDR3 spells CASSLQVGGVGTEAFF. CDR3 nucleotides: TGCGCCAGCAGCCTACAAGTGGGAGGGGTGGGCACTGAAGCTTTCTTT.